Listed below are T cell receptor beta chains from one sample, sequenced in a study of post-analysis software for immune sequencing data. One entry per CDR3 protein, called by TCRdb with MiXCR from the PCR reads. The table includes 400,000 to 500,000 distinct CDR3 sequences, roughly 40% detected once. The sequenced sample consisted of blood. Receptors originate from a girl aged 2 to 10 with multiple sclerosis. Both conserved end residues are part of each CDR3. Fields, in order: D gene, V gene, J gene, clone size, CDR3 protein, CDR3 DNA. A D gene is named only where the DNA matches it firmly. Part of the rows lack a size; the others show once, few, many or a class for expanded clones.

>NA|TRBV7-6|TRBJ2-2|NA
CASSPRTSNTGELFF
TGTGCCAGCAGCCCGCGGACGTCGAACACCGGGGAGCTGTTTTTT
>TRBD1|TRBV5-1|TRBJ1-5|NA
CASSWAGQQPQHF
TGCGCCAGCAGCTGGGCGGGACAGCAGCCCCAGCATTTT
>TRBD1|TRBV27|TRBJ1-4|NA
CASRVGQGADEKLFF
TGTGCCAGCAGAGTGGGACAGGGGGCGGATGAAAAACTGTTTTTT
>NA|TRBV20-1|TRBJ1-5|NA
CSARDRRGVGNQPQHF
TGCAGTGCTAGAGATCGACGTGGGGTGGGCAATCAGCCCCAGCATTTT
>NA|TRBV12-3/TRBV12-4|TRBJ2-5|few
CASIMGRVAQETQYF
TGTGCCAGCATCATGGGGCGGGTCGCCCAAGAGACCCAGTACTTC
>TRBD2|TRBV4-3|TRBJ2-3|NA
CASSQDSTSGRDTQYF
TGCGCCAGCAGCCAAGATAGCACTAGCGGGAGGGATACGCAGTATTTT
>NA|TRBV4-3|TRBJ1-5|once
CASSQDNGERGNQPQHF
TGCGCCAGCAGCCAAGATAACGGGGAACGCGGCAATCAGCCCCAGCATTTT
>TRBD1|TRBV29-1|TRBJ1-2|few
CSFSTGDYGYTF
TGCAGCTTCAGCACAGGGGACTATGGCTACACCTTC
>NA|TRBV7-9|TRBJ2-5|few
CASSTTAGETQYF
TGTGCCAGCAGCACTACTGCGGGGGAGACCCAGTACTTC
>TRBD1|TRBV5-5|TRBJ1-2|NA
CASSFGDRVNYGYTF
TGTGCCAGCAGCTTCGGGGACAGGGTAAACTATGGCTACACCTTC